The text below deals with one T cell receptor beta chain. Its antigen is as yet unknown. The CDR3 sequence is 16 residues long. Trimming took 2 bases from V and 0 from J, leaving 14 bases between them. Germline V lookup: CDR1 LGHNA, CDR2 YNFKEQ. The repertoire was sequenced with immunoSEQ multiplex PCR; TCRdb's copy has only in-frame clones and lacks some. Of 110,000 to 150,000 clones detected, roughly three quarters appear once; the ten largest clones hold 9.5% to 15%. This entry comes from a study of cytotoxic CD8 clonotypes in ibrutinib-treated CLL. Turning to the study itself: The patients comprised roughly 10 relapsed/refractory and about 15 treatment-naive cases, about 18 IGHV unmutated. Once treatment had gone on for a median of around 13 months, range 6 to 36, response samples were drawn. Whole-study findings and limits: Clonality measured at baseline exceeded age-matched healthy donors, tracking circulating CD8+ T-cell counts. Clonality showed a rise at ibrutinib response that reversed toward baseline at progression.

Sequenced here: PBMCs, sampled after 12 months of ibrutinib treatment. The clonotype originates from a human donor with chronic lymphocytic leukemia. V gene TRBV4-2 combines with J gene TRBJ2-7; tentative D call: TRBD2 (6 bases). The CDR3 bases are TGTGCCAGCAGCCAACGTTTTCGGGACTCCTCCTACGAGCAGTACTTC. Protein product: CASSQRFRDSSYEQYF.